This entry lists 2 T cell receptor beta chains sequenced from one sample in a study of T cells after yellow fever vaccination. MiXCR, run by TCRdb on the 5' RACE reads, gives a single entry per CDR3 protein. The top ten hold 13% to 15% of the sample, which has nearly 550,000 distinct CDR3 sequences, 15% to 20% seen once. Here the sequenced sample was PBMCs, taken 15 days after the yellow fever booster vaccination. These receptors all stem from a young man who received the YFV17D yellow fever vaccine.

In regard to this clonotype: The junction shows a germline mismatch at one end, possibly a read error. The rearrangement links TRBV6-2 or TRBV6-3 to TRBJ1-2; the D gene is possibly TRBD1 (6 bases). The germline V gene encodes CDR1 MNHEY and CDR2 SVGEGT. The CDR3 extends over 10 amino acids. The CDR3 loop is CASSSRTAEF. CDR3 DNA sequence: TGTGCCAGCAGTTCGCGGACAGCCGAGTTC.

For this clonotype: The junction and the germline gene differ at one end; a read error may be behind it. This chain links TRBV7-9 with TRBJ2-5; 10 nucleotides agree with TRBD2. Germline values: CDR1 SEHNR, CDR2 FQNEAQ (reference sequence). The CDR3 is 15 amino acids. DNA for the CDR3: TGTGCCAGCAGCTTAGGCGCCCTAGCGGGAGAGCCCCAGTACTTC. Its protein product is CASSLGALAGEPQYF.